The source of this T cell receptor (beta chain) is a study of blood T cell repertoires in COVID-19. Cohort 3 donors counted as recovered after two negative PCRs, clearance, or resolved symptoms. V lost 5 bases to trimming and J lost 5 bases; unmatched junction nucleotides: 12. This CDR3 has 16 residues. Per the germline V gene, CDR1 is PRHDT and CDR2 is FYEKMQ (reference sequence). Assay used: immunoSEQ multiplex PCR; TCRdb lists only in-frame clones, some missing. Of about 330,000 clones in the sample, more than 90% were seen once. The chain joins TRBV13 to TRBJ1-1, with 9 bases aligning to TRBD1. Sequences were obtained from PBMCs or T cells enriched from blood (not recorded which). The sequence was obtained from a woman aged 25 to 45 who had recovered from COVID-19. The CDR3 bases are TGTGCCAGCAGCCCCACTGGACAGGGGTTAGGGACTGAAGCTTTCTTT. Encoded protein: CASSPTGQGLGTEAFF.